A selection of T cell receptor beta chains follows, all from one sample in a study of blood T cell repertoires in COVID-19. Produced via immunoSEQ multiplex PCR; TCRdb's table is partial and in-frame only. The table has around 210,000 clones, roughly 90% seen once; the top ten hold 15% to 20%. Sequencing was performed on peripheral blood. Every receptor here comes from a middle-aged man with COVID-19, enrolled during active disease. Each CDR3 is given with its conserved first and last residue. Fields, in order: J gene, V gene, clone size, D gene, CDR3 DNA, CDR3 protein. A D gene is named only where the DNA matches it firmly. Not all rows give a size; the values are once, few, many and, for expanded clones, a class.

TRBJ2-7,TRBV13,NA,NA,TGTGCCAGCAGCTTAGGTGGCAGGGGCTTTGGGCAGTACTTC,CASSLGGRGFGQYF
TRBJ1-2,TRBV21-1,once,NA,TGTGCCAGCAGCAAAGCCGACAGGGTGGCTAACTATGGCTACACCTTC,CASSKADRVANYGYTF
TRBJ1-2,TRBV10-2,once,NA,TGCGCCAGCAGTGTATCTCGAGCGGGGACTGATGGCTACACCTTC,CASSVSRAGTDGYTF
TRBJ1-1,TRBV9,NA,NA,TGTGCCAGCAGCCCAGCCCTAGACAGATGGAACACTGAAGCTTTCTTT,CASSPALDRWNTEAFF
TRBJ1-1,TRBV5-8,NA,TRBD1,TGTGCCAGCAGCCCGCCGACAGGGATGAACACTGAAGCTTTCTTT,CASSPPTGMNTEAFF
TRBJ2-5,TRBV14,NA,NA,TGTGCCAGCAGCCAAGGGCCAAACAATCAAGAGACCCAGTACTTC,CASSQGPNNQETQYF
TRBJ1-4,TRBV6-1,NA,TRBD1,TGTGCCAGCAGTGAAACTTGGACAGGGCAGGTTGAAAAACTGTTTTTT,CASSETWTGQVEKLFF
TRBJ1-4,TRBV7-6,NA,NA,TGTGCCAGCAGACGAAGACAAGATACTAATGAAAAACTGTTTTTT,CASRRRQDTNEKLFF
TRBJ2-7,TRBV28,NA,NA,TGTGCCAGCAGTCCCCGCCAGCCCGGGTACGAGCAGTACTTC,CASSPRQPGYEQYF
TRBJ1-4,TRBV5-5,NA,TRBD1,TGTGCCAGCAGCCGACAGGGTACTAATGAAAAACTGTTTTTT,CASSRQGTNEKLFF
TRBJ2-7,TRBV5-6,NA,NA,TGTGCCAGCAGCCGCAGGGTTGGGGTTATTTGGGAGCAGTACTTC,CASSRRVGVIWEQYF
TRBJ1-4,TRBV11-2,few,TRBD1,TGTGCCAGCCGCTCATCCCGGGACAGGGGTGATAGTGAAAAACTGTTTTTT,CASRSSRDRGDSEKLFF
TRBJ1-1,TRBV6-5,NA,NA,TGTGCCAGCAGGTGGGAGGGCCGCACTGAAGCTTTCTTT,CASRWEGRTEAFF
TRBJ1-3,TRBV18,NA,NA,TGTGCCAGCTCGCCAGGGGAGAGGAACACCATATATTTT,CASSPGERNTIYF
TRBJ2-7,TRBV18,NA,NA,TGTGCCAGCTCACCACCGAGGCCCTCCTACGAGCAGTACTTC,CASSPPRPSYEQYF
TRBJ1-2,TRBV4-1,NA,TRBD1,TGCGCCAGCAGCCAAGGAGGGACAGGGGGTTATGGCTACACCTTC,CASSQGGTGGYGYTF
TRBJ2-2,TRBV19,NA,NA,TGTGCCAGTAGTTACAGCACCGGGGAGCTGTTTTTT,CASSYSTGELFF
TRBJ2-6,TRBV19,NA,TRBD1,TGTGCCAGTAGTATAGTTAGGGGACAGGGTACCTCTGGGGCCAACGTCCTGACTTTC,CASSIVRGQGTSGANVLTF
TRBJ2-7,TRBV9,NA,TRBD2,TGTGCCAGCAGCGTAGCTTTAGGGGGACTAGCGGGAGACGGCGAGCAGTACTTC,CASSVALGGLAGDGEQYF
TRBJ2-1,TRBV11-2,NA,TRBD2,TGTGCCAGCAGCTTAGGACTAGCGGGAGGAGTAGATGAGCAGTTCTTC,CASSLGLAGGVDEQFF
TRBJ1-6,TRBV10-1,NA,NA,TGCGCCAGCAGTGAGTCGCTGCCAGGGCGAAGCTCCTATAATTCACCCCTCCACTTT,CASSESLPGRSSYNSPLHF
TRBJ2-4,TRBV19,NA,NA,TGTGCCAGTAGTATAGTTCAGTTAGCCAAAAACATTCAGTACTTC,CASSIVQLAKNIQYF
TRBJ1-4,TRBV3-1/TRBV3-2,NA,NA,TGTGCCAGCAGCCAAGATAGGAGTTCAACTAATGAAAAACTGTTTTTT,CASSQDRSSTNEKLFF
TRBJ2-3,TRBV9,NA,NA,TGTGCCAGCAGCTCACGACTCATTCTAACGGATACGCAGTATTTT,CASSSRLILTDTQYF
TRBJ2-7,TRBV9,once,TRBD1,TGTGCCAGCAGCGCTGCTCGGGACAGGCCTTTCTACGAGCAGTACTTC,CASSAARDRPFYEQYF
TRBJ2-3,TRBV5-4,NA,NA,TGTGCCAGCAGACACACCACCACAGACACAGATACGCAGTATTTT,CASRHTTTDTDTQYF
TRBJ2-3,TRBV7-3,NA,NA,TGTGCCAGCAGCTTAACTCCGGACTTTGCAGATACGCAGTATTTT,CASSLTPDFADTQYF
TRBJ2-2,TRBV27,NA,TRBD1,TGTGCCAGCAGTTTCGACAGGGCGAACACCGGGGAGCTGTTTTTT,CASSFDRANTGELFF